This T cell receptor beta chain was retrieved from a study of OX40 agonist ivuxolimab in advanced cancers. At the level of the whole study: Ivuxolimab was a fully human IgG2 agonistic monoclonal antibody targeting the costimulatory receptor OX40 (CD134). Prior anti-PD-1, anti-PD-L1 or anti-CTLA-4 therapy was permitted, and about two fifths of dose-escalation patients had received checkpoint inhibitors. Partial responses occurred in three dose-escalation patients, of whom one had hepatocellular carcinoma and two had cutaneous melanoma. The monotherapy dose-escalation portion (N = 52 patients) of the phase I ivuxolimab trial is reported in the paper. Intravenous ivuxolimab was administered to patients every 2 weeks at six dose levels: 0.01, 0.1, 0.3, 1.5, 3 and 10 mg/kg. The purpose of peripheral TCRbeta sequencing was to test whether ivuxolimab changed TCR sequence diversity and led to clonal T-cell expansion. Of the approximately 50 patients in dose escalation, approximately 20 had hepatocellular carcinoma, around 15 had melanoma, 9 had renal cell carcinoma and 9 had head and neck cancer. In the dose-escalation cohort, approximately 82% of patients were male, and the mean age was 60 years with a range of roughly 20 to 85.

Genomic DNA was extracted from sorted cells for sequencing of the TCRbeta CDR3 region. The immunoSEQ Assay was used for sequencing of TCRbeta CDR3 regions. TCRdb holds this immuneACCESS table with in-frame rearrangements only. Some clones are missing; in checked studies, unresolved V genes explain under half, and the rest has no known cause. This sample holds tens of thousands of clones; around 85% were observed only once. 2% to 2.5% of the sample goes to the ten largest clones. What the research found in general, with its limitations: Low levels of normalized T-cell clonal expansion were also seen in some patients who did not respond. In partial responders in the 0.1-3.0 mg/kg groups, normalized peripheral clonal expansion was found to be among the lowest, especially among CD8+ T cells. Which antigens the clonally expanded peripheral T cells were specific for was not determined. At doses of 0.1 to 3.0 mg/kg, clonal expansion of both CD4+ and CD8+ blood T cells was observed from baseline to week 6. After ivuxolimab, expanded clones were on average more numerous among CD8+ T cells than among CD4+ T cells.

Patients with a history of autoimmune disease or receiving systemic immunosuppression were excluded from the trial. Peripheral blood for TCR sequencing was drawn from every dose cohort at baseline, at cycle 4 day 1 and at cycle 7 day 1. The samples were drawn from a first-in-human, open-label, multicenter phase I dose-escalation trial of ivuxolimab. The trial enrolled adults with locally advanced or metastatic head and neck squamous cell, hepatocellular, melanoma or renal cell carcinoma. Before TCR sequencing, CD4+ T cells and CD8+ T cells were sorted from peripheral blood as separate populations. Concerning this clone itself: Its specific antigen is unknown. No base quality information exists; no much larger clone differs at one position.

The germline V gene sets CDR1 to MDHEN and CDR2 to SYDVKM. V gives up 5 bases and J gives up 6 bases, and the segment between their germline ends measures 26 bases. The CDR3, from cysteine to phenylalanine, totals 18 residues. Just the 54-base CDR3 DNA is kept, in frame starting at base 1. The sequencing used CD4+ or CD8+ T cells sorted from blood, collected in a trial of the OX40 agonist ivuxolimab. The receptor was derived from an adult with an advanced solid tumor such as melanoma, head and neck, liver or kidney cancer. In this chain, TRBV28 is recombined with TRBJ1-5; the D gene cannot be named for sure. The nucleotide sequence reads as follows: TGTGCCAGCAGTCCTCTCAAGGGTTCAGGTGCCGGCGGTCAGCCCCAGCATTTT. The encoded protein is CASSPLKGSGAGGQPQHF. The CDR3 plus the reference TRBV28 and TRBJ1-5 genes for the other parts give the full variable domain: DVKVTQSSRYLVKRTGEKVFLECVQDMDHENMFWYRQDPGLGLRLIYFSYDVKMKEKGDIPEGYSVSREKKERFSLILESASTNQTSMYLCASSPLKGSGAGGQPQHFGDGTRLSIL.